The following is a T cell receptor beta chain sequence with its context. Germline V CDR1 and CDR2: SGHRS, YFSETQ. Unmatched junction bases numbered 3, after V lost 7 bases and J lost 4 bases. This CDR3 comprises 13 residues. The data belong to a study of cytomegalovirus exposure and HLA in healthy donors. Data came from immunoSEQ multiplex PCR; TCRdb stores just in-frame clones and leaves some out. The sample carries some 61,000 clones, about 97% recorded once. This receptor was taken from a woman aged 18-35 years in good health and CMV-seropositive. Source material: PBMCs. The V gene is TRBV5-1, the J gene TRBJ2-3; 10 positions match TRBD1. The chain's CDR3 is CASAGTGADTQYF. CDR3 coding DNA: TGCGCCAGCGCCGGGACAGGGGCAGATACGCAGTATTTT.